Listed below are T cell receptor beta chains from one sample, sequenced in a study of shared clonotypes between healthy human individuals. Sequencing was performed with immunoSEQ multiplex PCR; in TCRdb, only in-frame clones are kept and a portion is missing. This sample has around 1.4 million clones, with 98% to 99% found just once. Sequenced sample: naive CD4+ T cells sorted from blood. The receptors derive from a man aged 30-40 years in good health. The CDR3 runs from the conserved cysteine through the conserved F or W. D genes are given only for firm matches. Only part of the rows carry a size: once, few, many, or a class if the clone is expanded.

>TRBD1|-|TRBV18|TRBJ1-2
TGTGCCAGCTCACCTATGGGACAGATCCCCCACTATGGCTACACCTTC
CASSPMGQIPHYGYTF
>-|-|TRBV28|TRBJ2-1
TGTGCCAGCAGCCGAACCCGGGCTAGTTATGAGCAGTTCTTC
CASSRTRASYEQFF
>-|-|TRBV29-1|TRBJ2-7
TGCAGCGTTGTAGTCGGGCAATACGAGCAGTACTTC
CSVVVGQYEQYF
>-|-|TRBV5-1|TRBJ1-2
TGCGCCAGCAGCCCCCTGGGGAACTATGGCTACACCTTC
CASSPLGNYGYTF
>-|-|TRBV11-2|TRBJ2-1
TGTGCCAGCAGCTTTTGGGGCGGTTACAATGAGCAGTTCTTC
CASSFWGGYNEQFF
>TRBD1|-|TRBV18|TRBJ2-5
TGTGCCAGCGGACCGGGACAGGAAGAGACCCAGTACTTC
CASGPGQEETQYF
>-|-|TRBV6-1|TRBJ1-2
TGTGCCAGCAGTGAACCCCACACCTACTATGGCTACACCTTC
CASSEPHTYYGYTF
>TRBD1|-|TRBV5-1|TRBJ2-7
TGCGCCAGCAGCTCGGACAGGGGTTCCTACGAGCAGTACTTC
CASSSDRGSYEQYF
>TRBD1|once|TRBV28|TRBJ1-4
TGTGCCAGCAGCCAGGGGGGAACTAATGAAAAACTGTTTTTT
CASSQGGTNEKLFF
>-|-|TRBV6-5|TRBJ1-5
TGTGCCAGCAGGGGGGTGCCGGGTGGGCCCCAGCATTTT
CASRGVPGGPQHF
>-|once|TRBV28|TRBJ2-1
TGTGCCAGCAGTTCACCCCCGAGTGAGCAGTTCTTC
CASSSPPSEQFF
>-|-|TRBV10-1|TRBJ2-3
TGCGCCAGCAGTGAGTCCACCGGGCTAAGCACAGATACGCAGTATTTT
CASSESTGLSTDTQYF
>-|once|TRBV27|TRBJ2-1
TGTGCCAGCAGCGATAGAGCCCCGTTAGGTGAGCAGTTCTTC
CASSDRAPLGEQFF
>TRBD1|-|TRBV18|TRBJ2-1
TGTGCCAGCTCACCTCCGGGACAGGGGCCCTACAATGAGCAGTTCTTC
CASSPPGQGPYNEQFF
>TRBD2|-|TRBV29-1|TRBJ2-1
TGCAGCGCCGCTAGCGGGTCACCCGGGGGTGAGCAGTTCTTC
CSAASGSPGGEQFF
>TRBD1|-|TRBV28|TRBJ1-5
TGTGCCAGCAGTAACCGGGACAGGTGGAATCAGCCCCAGCATTTT
CASSNRDRWNQPQHF
>-|once|TRBV6-6|TRBJ2-7
TGTGCCAGCGGCGCCCCGGCGGGATTTACCTACGAGCAGTACTTC
CASGAPAGFTYEQYF
>-|few|TRBV29-1|TRBJ1-1
TGCAGCGTCAGGATTATGAACACTGAAGCTTTCTTT
CSVRIMNTEAFF
>-|once|TRBV5-6|TRBJ2-1
TGTGCCAGCAGCGTGGGGGACTGGATTGAGCAGTTCTTC
CASSVGDWIEQFF
>-|-|TRBV18|TRBJ1-1
TGTGCCAGCTCACCGGGGATCCCTGAAGCTTTCTTT
CASSPGIPEAFF
>TRBD1|-|TRBV6-6|TRBJ1-4
TGTGCCACACAGGGGGTTTATGAAAAACTGTTTTTT
CATQGVYEKLFF
>-|-|TRBV11-2|TRBJ2-7
TGTGCCAGCAGCTTAGATCGTGGGGCCCCCTCCTACGAGCAGTACTTC
CASSLDRGAPSYEQYF
>-|-|TRBV7-9|TRBJ2-7
TGTGCCAGCAGCTTAGACGGGATCAGCGGCTACGAGCAGTACTTC
CASSLDGISGYEQYF
>-|-|TRBV5-6|TRBJ2-5
TGTGCCAGCAGCTTCGGTGCAGAAGTAGAGACCCAGTACTTC
CASSFGAEVETQYF
>-|-|TRBV28|TRBJ1-2
TGTGCCAGCAGTATCGACAGCAATGGCTACACCTTC
CASSIDSNGYTF
>TRBD2|-|TRBV18|TRBJ2-1
TGTGCCAGCTCACTAGCGGGAAACTACAATGAGCAGTTCTTC
CASSLAGNYNEQFF
>-|-|TRBV19|TRBJ2-3
TGTGCCAGTAGTATTTGGGGAGCAGAAGGCACAGATACGCAGTATTTT
CASSIWGAEGTDTQYF
>-|once|TRBV6-6|TRBJ2-1
TGTGCCAGCAGTTACCAGGGGTTGAATGAGCAGTTCTTC
CASSYQGLNEQFF
>-|-|TRBV2|TRBJ1-1
TGTGCCAGCAAGAGGGGGAACACTGAAGCTTTCTTT
CASKRGNTEAFF
>-|-|TRBV7-3|TRBJ1-1
TGTGCCAGCAGCTTATGGTCCTCCATGAACACTGAAGCTTTCTTT
CASSLWSSMNTEAFF
>TRBD2|-|TRBV6-5|TRBJ2-2
TGTGCCAGTACGCGGGAGCACGGCGGGGAGCTGTTTTTT
CASTREHGGELFF
>TRBD1|-|TRBV7-2|TRBJ2-2
TGTGCCAGCAGCTTGTCTCCGACAGGACAGGACACCGGGGAGCTGTTTTTT
CASSLSPTGQDTGELFF
>-|-|TRBV5-4|TRBJ2-1
TGTGCCAGCAGCACCGGGACCAACTCCAATGAGCAGTTCTTC
CASSTGTNSNEQFF
>-|once|TRBV18|TRBJ2-3
TGTGCCAGCTCTGACACCTCTAGCACAGATACGCAGTATTTT
CASSDTSSTDTQYF
>-|-|TRBV30|TRBJ2-1
TGTGCCTGGAGTCTTGACGCGGAGAATGAGCAGTTCTTC
CAWSLDAENEQFF
>-|-|TRBV20-1|TRBJ2-7
TGCAGTGCTAGTACACAATACGAGCAGTACTTC
CSASTQYEQYF
>-|-|TRBV7-6|TRBJ2-5
TGTGCCAGCAGCGCGTACCAAGAGACCCAGTACTTC
CASSAYQETQYF
>-|-|TRBV6-1|TRBJ2-5
TGTGCCAGCAGTGAAGCGCTAATCCCAACCGGGACCCAGTACTTC
CASSEALIPTGTQYF
>TRBD2|-|TRBV10-3|TRBJ2-1
TGTGCCATCAGTGAGTCTATGTTAGCGGGAGGTGGTGAGCAGTTCTTC
CAISESMLAGGGEQFF
>-|-|TRBV6-1|TRBJ2-3
TGTGCCAGCAGAACCCACAGGGTAGATACGCAGTATTTT
CASRTHRVDTQYF
>-|-|TRBV14|TRBJ2-7
TGTGCCAGCAGCCAAGGAAGAGGACTGTATAACGAGCAGTACTTC
CASSQGRGLYNEQYF
>-|-|TRBV2|TRBJ2-7
TGTGCCAGCAGCAGATCCAGGGGTCCCTACGAGCAGTACTTC
CASSRSRGPYEQYF
>-|-|TRBV28|TRBJ1-2
TGTGCCAGCACAAGCCCTCCTAACAACTATGGCTACACCTTC
CASTSPPNNYGYTF
>TRBD2|-|TRBV7-3|TRBJ2-3
TGTGCCAGCAGCTCATCTAGCGGGAGCACAGATACGCAGTATTTT
CASSSSSGSTDTQYF
>TRBD2|-|TRBV18|TRBJ2-2
TGTGCCAGCTCACCACCGGCTAGCGGGATTGTGGCCGGGGAGCTGTTTTTT
CASSPPASGIVAGELFF